The 10 T cell receptor beta chains given below trace back to one sample, sequenced in a study of type 1 regulatory T cells (dated by TCRdb to about 2021). The full study reports these points: Compared with non-Tr1 cells, Tr1 cells had a TCR repertoire that was more restricted, a finding the study read as clonal expansion induced by alloantigen.

For sequencing, an Illumina MiSeq was employed. TCRdb applied fastp at Q25 and MiXCR to the public reads, then kept only in-frame beta chains. Rows are unified per CDR3 protein, each entry keeping the most common DNA and genes. Across this sample there are roughly 71,000 distinct CDR3 sequences, with about 20% seen only once. The top ten constitute 8.3% of the sample. Their antigens remain unidentified. The sample comprised cultured type 1 regulatory T (Tr1) cells, either the whole culture or a sorted fraction (not recorded which). Explained via the paper, the cell subset or site label denotes: type 1 regulatory T cells sorted from the T-allo10 product. The receptors derive from a human donor in good health.

This clonotype was observed a handful of times. This chain uses TRBV20-1 with TRBJ2-3; 8 bases fit TRBD2. CDR1 and CDR2 from the germline V gene are DFQATT and SNEGSKA (reference sequence). This CDR3 is built from 13 residues. After removal of 5 bases from V and 9 bases from J, the junction contained 10 bases not matched to a gene. CDR3 sequence (DNA): TGCAGTGCTCCTAGCGGGTTAAGTTTGACGCAGTATTTT. Translation: CSAPSGLSLTQYF.

The chain uses TRBV5-1 and TRBJ1-3; the D is unclear. The germline V gene encodes CDR1 SGHRS and CDR2 YFSETQ. This CDR3 spans 14 amino acids. V lost 3 bases and J 4 bases, leaving 11 bases between the germline ends. CDR3 bases: TGCGCCAGCAGCTGGGAAACCCTCGGAAACACCATATATTTT. The encoded protein is CASSWETLGNTIYF.

The rearrangement uses TRBV20-1 and TRBJ2-6; D is unclear. Germline CDR1 is DFQATT and CDR2 is SNEGSKA (reference sequence). V was cut by 4 bases and J by 0 bases, with 7 bases left in between. The CDR3 is 14 amino acids. CDR3 protein: CSAIGSSGANVLTF. In DNA, the CDR3 is TGCAGTGCTATTGGCAGCTCTGGGGCCAACGTCCTGACTTTC.

V gene TRBV12-3 or TRBV12-4 combines with J gene TRBJ2-2, with D possibly TRBD2 on 6 matching bases. The CDR3 totals 17 residues. Trimming stripped 2 bases from V and 4 bases from J, with 17 bases between. CDR3 region: CASSLSRVAGSTGELFF. Written as DNA, the CDR3 is TGTGCCAGCAGTTTATCTAGGGTAGCCGGGAGCACCGGGGAGCTGTTTTTT.

Comment on this clonotype: The junction departs from germline at one end; a sequencing error may be responsible. The chain recombines TRBV28 with TRBJ1-6, with D unresolved. This CDR3 region has 15 residues. The germline V gene encodes CDR1 MDHEN and CDR2 SYDVKM. CDR3 DNA: TGTGCCAGCAGTACAACAGAGCTAAATAATTCACCCCCCCACTTT. Its translation is CASSTTELNNSPPHF.

The chain has TRBV30 and TRBJ1-2; 8 positions agree with TRBD1. This CDR3 contains 13 residues. Germline trimming cut 8 bases from V and 0 bases from J; bases unmatched to any gene: 5. Germline CDR1 GTSNPN, CDR2 SVGIG (reference sequence). The CDR3 loop reads CARQGPPNYGYTF. In DNA form, the CDR3 reads TGTGCCCGACAGGGGCCTCCTAACTATGGCTACACCTTC. The full variable domain, its missing parts supplied by reference TRBV30 and TRBJ1-2, is SQTIHQWPATLVQPVGSPLSLECTVEGTSNPNLYWYRQAAGRGLQLLFYSVGIGQISSEVPQNLSASRPQDRQFILSSKKLLLSDSGFYLCARQGPPNYGYTFGSGTRLTVV.

On this clonotype itself: A junction end diverges from the germline sequence, so it may reflect a read error. CDR3 sequence (DNA): TGTGCCAGCAGCCCGACAGGGGTATATGAGCAGTTCTTC. The encoded protein is CASSPTGVYEQFF. The V call is TRBV29-1, the J call TRBJ2-1, with 8 bases aligning to TRBD1. Germline V lookup: CDR1 SQVTM, CDR2 ANQGSEA. The CDR3 covers 13 residues.

In this sample, this clonotype turned up a few times. This chain connects TRBV5-1 to TRBJ2-7; tentatively, D is TRBD1 or TRBD2 (5 bases each). Per the germline V gene, CDR1 is SGHRS and CDR2 is YFSETQ. CDR3 length equals 14 residues. Trimming cost V 4 bases and J 1 base, with 12 bases left between them. The CDR3 spells CASSRRDGSYEQYF. Here the CDR3 DNA reads TGCGCCAGCAGCAGACGGGACGGATCCTACGAGCAGTACTTC.

The DNA of the CDR3 is TGTGCCAGCAGCTTAGTTTCGGGGCAGGGCGGACTAGCGGGAAGCTCCTACGAGCAGTACTTC. Protein sequence: CASSLVSGQGGLAGSSYEQYF. The chain is built from TRBV7-9 and TRBJ2-7, with 12 bases fitting TRBD2. CDR3 size: 21 residues. The ends lost 1 base at V and 0 bases at J; junction bases unmatched: 16. Per the germline V gene, CDR1 is SEHNR and CDR2 is FQNEAQ (reference sequence). The full variable domain, with the rest looked up from reference TRBV7-9 and TRBJ2-7, is DTGVSQNPRHKITKRGQNVTFRCDPISEHNRLYWYRQTLGQGPEFLTYFQNEAQLEKSRLLSDRFSAERPKGSFSTLEIQRTEQGDSAMYLCASSLVSGQGGLAGSSYEQYFGPGTRLTVT.

This clonotype was seen repeatedly, ten times or more. This chain joins TRBV20-1 and TRBJ2-3; TRBD1 matches at 8 bases. Trimming cost V 2 bases and J 1 base; bases outside gene matches: 2. Germline V gene lookup returns CDR1 DFQATT and CDR2 SNEGSKA (reference sequence). The CDR3 sequence is 14 residues long. The CDR3 DNA is TGCAGTGCTAGATCGACAGGGGGCACAGATACGCAGTATTTT. Translating gives CSARSTGGTDTQYF.